What follows is one T cell receptor beta chain and its context. Primers: 60 Vbeta forward and 13 Jbeta reverse. Method: immunoSEQ multiplex PCR; TCRdb's copy keeps in-frame clones and lacks some. The sample consists of roughly 68,000 clones, 60% to 75% of them appearing once. The entry originates in a study of cytomegalovirus exposure and HLA in healthy donors. Trimming removed 5 bases from V and 6 bases from J, with 11 bases in between. CDR3 length: 13 amino acids. Germline CDR1 SGHTA, CDR2 FQGTGA. The V call is TRBV7-3, the J call TRBJ1-5; D gene ambiguous. This clonotype originated in a man aged 35-49 years in good health and CMV-seropositive. What was sequenced was PBMCs. The CDR3 sequence: CASSPQASQPQHF. For the CDR3, the DNA is TGTGCCAGCAGCCCCCAGGCCTCTCAGCCCCAGCATTTT.